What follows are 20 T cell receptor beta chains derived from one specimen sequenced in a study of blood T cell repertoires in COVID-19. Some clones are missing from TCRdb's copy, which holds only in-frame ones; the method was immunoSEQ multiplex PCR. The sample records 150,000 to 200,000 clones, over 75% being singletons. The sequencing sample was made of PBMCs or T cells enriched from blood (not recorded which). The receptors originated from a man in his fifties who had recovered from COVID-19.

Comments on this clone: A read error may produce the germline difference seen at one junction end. The CDR3 DNA is TGTGCTAGCAGCCCGGACAGGGGAACCTACAATGAGCAGTTCTTC. It translates to CASSPDRGTYNEQFF. The chain is built from TRBV7-7 and TRBJ2-1, with 9 bases that match TRBD1. The germline gives CDR1 SSHAT, CDR2 FNYEAQ (reference sequence). The CDR3 is 15 residues long. The full variable domain, rest sourced from reference TRBV7-7 and TRBJ2-1, is GAGVSQSPRYKVTKRGQDVTLRCDPISSHATLYWYQQALGQGPEFLTYFNYEAQPDKSGLPSDRFSAERPEGSISTLTIQRTEQRDSAMYRCASSPDRGTYNEQFFGPGTRLTVL.

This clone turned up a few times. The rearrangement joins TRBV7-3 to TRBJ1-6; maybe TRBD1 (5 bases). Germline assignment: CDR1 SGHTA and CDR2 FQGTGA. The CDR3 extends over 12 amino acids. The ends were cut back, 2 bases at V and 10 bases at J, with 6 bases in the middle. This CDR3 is CASSLGASPLHF. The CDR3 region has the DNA TGTGCCAGCAGCTTAGGGGCCTCACCCCTCCACTTT.

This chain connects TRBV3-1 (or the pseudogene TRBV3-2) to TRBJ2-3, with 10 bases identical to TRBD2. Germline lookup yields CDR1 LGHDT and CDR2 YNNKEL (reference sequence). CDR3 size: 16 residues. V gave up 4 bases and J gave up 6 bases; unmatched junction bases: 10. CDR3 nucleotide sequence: TGTGCCAGCAGCCCAACGACAAGCGGGGGGGCGGATACGCAGTATTTT. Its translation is CASSPTTSGGADTQYF.

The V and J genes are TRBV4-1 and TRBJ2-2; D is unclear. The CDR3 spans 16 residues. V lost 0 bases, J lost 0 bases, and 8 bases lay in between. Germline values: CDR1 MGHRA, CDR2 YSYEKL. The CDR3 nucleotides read TGCGCCAGCAGCCAAGATATGGCGGCGAACACCGGGGAGCTGTTTTTT. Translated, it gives CASSQDMAANTGELFF.

The CDR3 DNA reads TGTGCCAGCAGTTTTCCCACAGGTGGGGGCACAGATACGCAGTATTTT. It specifies CASSFPTGGGTDTQYF. The V gene is TRBV28, the J gene TRBJ2-3, with D possibly matching TRBD1 (5 bases). The CDR3 spans 16 residues. Trimming took off 3 bases at V and 1 base at J, with 14 bases between the two ends. Germline CDR1 is MDHEN and CDR2 is SYDVKM.

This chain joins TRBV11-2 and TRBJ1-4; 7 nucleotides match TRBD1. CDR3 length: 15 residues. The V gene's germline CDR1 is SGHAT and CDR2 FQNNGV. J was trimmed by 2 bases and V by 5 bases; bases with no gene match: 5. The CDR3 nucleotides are TGTGCCAGCAGCCTAAGGGGGCTCACTAATGAAAAACTGTTTTTT. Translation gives CASSLRGLTNEKLFF.

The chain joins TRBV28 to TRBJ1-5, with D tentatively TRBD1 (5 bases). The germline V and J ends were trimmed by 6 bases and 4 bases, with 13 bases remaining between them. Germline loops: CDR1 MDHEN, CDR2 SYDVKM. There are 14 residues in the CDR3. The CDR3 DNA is TGTGCCAGCAGCCTCAGGGTAGGGAATCAGCCCCAGCATTTT. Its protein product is CASSLRVGNQPQHF. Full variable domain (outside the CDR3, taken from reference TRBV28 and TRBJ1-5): DVKVTQSSRYLVKRTGEKVFLECVQDMDHENMFWYRQDPGLGLRLIYFSYDVKMKEKGDIPEGYSVSREKKERFSLILESASTNQTSMYLCASSLRVGNQPQHFGDGTRLSIL.

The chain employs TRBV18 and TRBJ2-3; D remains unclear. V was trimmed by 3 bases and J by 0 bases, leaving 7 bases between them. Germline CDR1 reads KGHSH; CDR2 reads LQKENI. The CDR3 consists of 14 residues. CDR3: CASSPESSTDTQYF. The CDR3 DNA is TGTGCCAGCTCACCGGAGTCTAGCACAGATACGCAGTATTTT.

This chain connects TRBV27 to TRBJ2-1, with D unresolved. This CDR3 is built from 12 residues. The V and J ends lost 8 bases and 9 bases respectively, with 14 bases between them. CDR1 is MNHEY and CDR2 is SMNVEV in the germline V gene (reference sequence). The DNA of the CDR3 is TGTGCCAGCCGAGTCTCATACCGTGAGCAGTTCTTC. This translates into CASRVSYREQFF.

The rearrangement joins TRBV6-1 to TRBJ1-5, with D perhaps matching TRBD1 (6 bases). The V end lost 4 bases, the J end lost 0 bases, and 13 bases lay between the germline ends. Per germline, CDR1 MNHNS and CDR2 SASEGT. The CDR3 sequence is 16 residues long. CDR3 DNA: TGTGCCAGCAGTGGTTACAGGGCTCATAGCAATCAGCCCCAGCATTTT. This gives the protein CASSGYRAHSNQPQHF.

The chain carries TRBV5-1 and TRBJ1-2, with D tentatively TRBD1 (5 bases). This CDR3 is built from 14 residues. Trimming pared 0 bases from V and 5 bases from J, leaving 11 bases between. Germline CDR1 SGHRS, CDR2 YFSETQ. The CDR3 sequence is CASSLASTDYGYTF. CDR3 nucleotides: TGCGCCAGCAGCTTGGCCTCGACAGATTATGGCTACACCTTC. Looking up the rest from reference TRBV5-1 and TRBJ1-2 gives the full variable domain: KAGVTQTPRYLIKTRGQQVTLSCSPISGHRSVSWYQQTPGQGLQFLFEYFSETQRNKGNFPGRFSGRQFSNSRSEMNVSTLELGDSALYLCASSLASTDYGYTFGSGTRLTVV.

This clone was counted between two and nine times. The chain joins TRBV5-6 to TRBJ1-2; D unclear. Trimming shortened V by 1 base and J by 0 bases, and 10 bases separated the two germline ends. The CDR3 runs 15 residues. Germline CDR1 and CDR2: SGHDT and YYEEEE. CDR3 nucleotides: TGTGCCAGCAGCTTGAGTGTACGGGCTAACTATGGCTACACCTTC. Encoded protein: CASSLSVRANYGYTF.

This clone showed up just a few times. The CDR3 nucleotides are TGTGCCAGCAGTTTACGGTCAGAGACCCAGTACTTC. Translating it yields CASSLRSETQYF. The V and J genes are TRBV12-3 or TRBV12-4 and TRBJ2-5, with D unclear. This CDR3 region has 12 residues. With 2 bases removed from V and 4 bases from J, the gap between germline ends came to 5 bases.

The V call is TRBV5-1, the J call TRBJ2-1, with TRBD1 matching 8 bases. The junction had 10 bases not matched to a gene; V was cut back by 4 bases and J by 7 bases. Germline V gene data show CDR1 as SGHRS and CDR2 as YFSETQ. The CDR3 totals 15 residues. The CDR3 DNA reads TGCGCCAGCAGCGGCGGACAGGGTGCAATGAATGAGCAGTTCTTC. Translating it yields CASSGGQGAMNEQFF. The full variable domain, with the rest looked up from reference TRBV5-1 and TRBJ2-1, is KAGVTQTPRYLIKTRGQQVTLSCSPISGHRSVSWYQQTPGQGLQFLFEYFSETQRNKGNFPGRFSGRQFSNSRSEMNVSTLELGDSALYLCASSGGQGAMNEQFFGPGTRLTVL.

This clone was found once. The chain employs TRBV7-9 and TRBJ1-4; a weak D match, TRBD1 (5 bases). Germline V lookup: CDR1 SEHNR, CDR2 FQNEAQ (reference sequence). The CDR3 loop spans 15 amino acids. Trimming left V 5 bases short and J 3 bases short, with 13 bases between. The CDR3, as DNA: TGTGCCAGCAGCCTAGACGGGGGGGCTAATGAAAAACTGTTTTTT. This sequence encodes CASSLDGGANEKLFF. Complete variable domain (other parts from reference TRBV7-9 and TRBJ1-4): DTGVSQNPRHKITKRGQNVTFRCDPISEHNRLYWYRQTLGQGPEFLTYFQNEAQLEKSRLLSDRFSAERPKGSFSTLEIQRTEQGDSAMYLCASSLDGGANEKLFFGSGTQLSVL.

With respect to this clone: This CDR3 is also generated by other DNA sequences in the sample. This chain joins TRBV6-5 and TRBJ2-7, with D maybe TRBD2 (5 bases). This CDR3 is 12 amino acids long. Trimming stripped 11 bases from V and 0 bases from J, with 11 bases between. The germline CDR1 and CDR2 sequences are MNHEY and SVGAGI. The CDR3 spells CASGGGSYEQYF. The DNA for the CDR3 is TGTGCCTCTGGCGGAGGCTCCTACGAGCAGTACTTC.

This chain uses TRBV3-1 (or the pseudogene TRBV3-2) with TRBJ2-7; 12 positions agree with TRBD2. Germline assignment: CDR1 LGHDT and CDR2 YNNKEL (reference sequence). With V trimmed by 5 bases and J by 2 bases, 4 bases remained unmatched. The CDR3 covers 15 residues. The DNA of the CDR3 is TGTGCCAGCAGCATCGGACTAGCGGGGACCTACGAGCAGTACTTC. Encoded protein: CASSIGLAGTYEQYF.

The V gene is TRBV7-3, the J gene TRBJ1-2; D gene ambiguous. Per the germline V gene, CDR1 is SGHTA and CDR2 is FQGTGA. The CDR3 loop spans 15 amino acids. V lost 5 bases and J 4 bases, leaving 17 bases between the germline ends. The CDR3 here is CASSPSGGIAYGYTF. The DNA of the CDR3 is TGTGCCAGCAGCCCCAGTGGAGGAATCGCCTATGGCTACACCTTC.

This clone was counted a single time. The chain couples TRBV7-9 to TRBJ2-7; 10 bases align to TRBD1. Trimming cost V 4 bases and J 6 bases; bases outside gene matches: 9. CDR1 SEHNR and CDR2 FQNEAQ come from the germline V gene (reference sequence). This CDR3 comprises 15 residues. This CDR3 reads CASSSLGTGAPEQYF. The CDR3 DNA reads TGTGCCAGCAGCTCCCTCGGGACAGGGGCCCCCGAGCAGTACTTC.

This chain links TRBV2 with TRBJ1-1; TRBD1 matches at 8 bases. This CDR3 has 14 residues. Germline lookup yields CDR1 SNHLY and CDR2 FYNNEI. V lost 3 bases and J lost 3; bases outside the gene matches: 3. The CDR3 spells CASSDRTGYTEAFF. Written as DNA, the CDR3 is TGTGCCAGCAGTGATAGGACAGGGTACACTGAAGCTTTCTTT.